A single sample is the source of the 17 T cell receptor beta chains below, sequenced in a study of human T cells and chemical hapten exposure. TCRdb reprocessed the RACE reads via MiXCR and lists one record per CDR3 protein. The sample consists of 300,000 to 450,000 distinct CDR3 sequences, approximately 5% of them appearing once. Time point given: pre-sensitization, week 0. As for treatment: therapeutic diphenylcyclopropenone sensitization with weekly scalp DPC. The sample in question was whole blood, obtained in connection with sensitization to the hapten diphenylcyclopropenone (DPC). The receptors were gathered from a woman aged 50 to 60 with alopecia areata. Some clones in this sample may be carry-over from other donors' samples.

This clonotype appeared many times. CDR3 amino acids: CSARLPGVEQYF. The DNA for the CDR3 is TGCAGTGCTAGACTCCCCGGGGTCGAGCAGTACTTC. This chain connects TRBV20-1 to TRBJ2-7; weak D call: TRBD2 (5 bases). The germline V gene encodes CDR1 DFQATT and CDR2 SNEGSKA (reference sequence). V was pared by 2 bases and J by 6 bases, with 11 bases between. The CDR3 is made up of 12 amino acids.

This clonotype was detected many times. CDR3 sequence: CASSVSGTSTYNEQFF. For the CDR3, the DNA is TGTGCCAGCAGCGTCAGCGGGACTAGCACCTACAATGAGCAGTTCTTC. The chain employs TRBV7-8 and TRBJ2-1, with TRBD2 matching over 9 bases. Trimming cost V 5 bases and J 2 bases; bases outside gene matches: 7. The CDR3 length is 16 residues. Looked up from germline, CDR1 is SGHVS and CDR2 is FQNEAQ.

This clonotype was seen repeatedly, ten times or more. This sequence joins TRBV13 and TRBJ1-1, with 8 positions matching TRBD1. V was pared by 4 bases and J by 0 bases, with 7 bases of the junction left unmatched. CDR1 is PRHDT, CDR2 FYEKMQ, per germline (reference sequence). This CDR3 is built from 16 residues. The CDR3 DNA is TGTGCCAGCAGCTCTGGACAGGGAAACATGAACACTGAAGCTTTCTTT. It is translated as CASSSGQGNMNTEAFF.

At least ten counts were recorded for this clonotype. The chain employs TRBV12-3 or TRBV12-4 and TRBJ2-2; D call uncertain. The germline V and J ends were trimmed by 6 bases and 8 bases, with 16 bases remaining between them. The CDR3 spans 14 residues. CDR3 nucleotides: TGTGCCAGCAGCCCTAGTAATGATGGGGGGGAGCTGTTTTTT. Translation gives CASSPSNDGGELFF.

The chain carries TRBV15 and TRBJ2-1; 9 positions match TRBD1. V was pared by 0 bases and J by 8 bases, with 5 bases of the junction left unmatched. The CDR3 consists of 15 residues. The germline CDR1 and CDR2 sequences are LNHNV and YYDKDF (reference sequence). CDR3 nucleotides: TGTGCCACCAGCAGAGATACAGGGGGCTCGGATGAGCAGTTCTTC. The encoded protein is CATSRDTGGSDEQFF.

V gene TRBV6-1 combines with J gene TRBJ1-2; a possible D gene is TRBD1 (6 bases). Germline CDR1 MNHNS, CDR2 SASEGT. V was cut by 3 bases and J by 4 bases, with 15 bases left in between. CDR3 length equals 15 residues. The CDR3 region has the DNA TGTGCCAGCAGTGATAATCGGGGGCGCTTCTATGGCTACACCTTC. It translates to CASSDNRGRFYGYTF.

This clonotype was detected only a few times. The CDR3 DNA is TGTGCCAGCAGTTTTTTTCTTCCGGGACAGACCGCCTCTGGGGCCAACGTCCTGACTTTC. Translation: CASSFFLPGQTASGANVLTF. This chain connects TRBV27 to TRBJ2-6, with 7 bases identical to TRBD1. Germline CDR1 is MNHEY and CDR2 is SMNVEV (reference sequence). The CDR3 covers 20 residues. V dropped 3 bases and J dropped 0; count of bases not matched to a gene: 14.

This clonotype was counted a few times. The chain couples TRBV12-3 or TRBV12-4 to TRBJ2-2; 7 nucleotides agree with TRBD1. The CDR3 is 15 residues long. Trimming at V came to 7 bases and at J to 4 bases, leaving 9 bases not matched to a gene. Written as DNA, the CDR3 is TGTGCCAGCATACAGGGGTCCCCGGGCACCGGGGAGCTGTTTTTT. It translates to CASIQGSPGTGELFF.

The chain links TRBV3-1 to TRBJ1-5; 10 nucleotides agree with TRBD1. Germline trimming cut 1 base from V and 6 bases from J; bases unmatched to any gene: 6. In germline, CDR1 is LGHDT, CDR2 YNNKEL (reference sequence). This CDR3 contains 16 residues. CDR3 region: CASSQAGTGDSQPQHF. In DNA form, the CDR3 reads TGTGCCAGCAGCCAAGCCGGGACAGGGGATAGTCAGCCCCAGCATTTT. Filled out from reference TRBV3-1 and TRBJ1-5, the complete variable domain reads DTAVSQTPKYLVTQMGNDKSIKCEQNLGHDTMYWYKQDSKKFLKIMFSYNNKELIINETVPNRFSPKSPDKAHLNLHINSLELGDSAVYFCASSQAGTGDSQPQHFGDGTRLSIL.

The rearrangement links TRBV28 to TRBJ1-1, with 8 bases identical to TRBD1. Germline lookup yields CDR1 MDHEN and CDR2 SYDVKM. V gave up 4 bases and J gave up 1 base; unmatched junction bases: 8. This CDR3 is built from 16 residues. The DNA of the CDR3 is TGTGCCAGCAGTTCCCGGACAGGGTGGGGGAACACTGAAGCTTTCTTT. Protein sequence: CASSSRTGWGNTEAFF.

The chain links TRBV7-2 to TRBJ2-7; D gene uncertain. CDR3 length equals 14 residues. The V gene lost 0 bases and the J gene lost 3 bases, with 9 bases spanning the gap. The germline V gene encodes CDR1 SGHTA and CDR2 FQGNSA. The CDR3 sequence is CASSLAAQRYEQYF. The DNA of the CDR3 is TGTGCCAGCAGCTTAGCGGCACAACGCTACGAGCAGTACTTC.

At least ten counts were recorded for this clonotype. This chain joins TRBV10-3 and TRBJ2-2; 8 bases are shared with TRBD1. The CDR3 is 15 residues long. Looked up from germline, CDR1 is ENHRY and CDR2 is SYGVKD. The V and J ends lost 3 bases and 6 bases, in that order; junction bases with no gene match: 6. The CDR3 region is CAISDWTGLAGELFF. CDR3 bases: TGTGCCATCAGTGATTGGACAGGGTTGGCCGGGGAGCTGTTTTTT.

The chain joins TRBV6-1 to TRBJ1-6, with 9 bases fitting TRBD1. The CDR3 totals 15 residues. CDR1 MNHNS and CDR2 SASEGT come from the germline V gene. Losses at the gene ends were 10 bases for V and 6 bases for J; bases not matched to a gene: 10. Here the CDR3 DNA reads TGTGCCACCATAATCGACAGGGGGGGTAATTCACCCCTCCACTTT. It is translated as CATIIDRGGNSPLHF.

This clonotype showed up many times. This chain links TRBV10-2 with TRBJ2-1; 10 nucleotides line up with TRBD2. In germline, CDR1 is WSHSY, CDR2 SAAADI. The CDR3 runs 14 residues. The V and J ends lost 11 bases and 7 bases, in that order; junction bases with no gene match: 11. CDR3 loop: CAGTPGTSANEQFF. Written as DNA, the CDR3 is TGCGCCGGTACCCCCGGGACTAGCGCGAATGAGCAGTTCTTC.

This clonotype was observed a few times. The chain combines TRBV4-2 with TRBJ2-1; 10 bases are shared with TRBD1. V gave up 4 bases and J gave up 9 bases; unmatched junction bases: 9. Germline CDR1 reads LGHNA; CDR2 reads YNFKEQ. This CDR3 region has 15 residues. The CDR3 DNA reads as TGTGCCAGCAGCCCCGACAGGGGGCGCGTAGGTGAGCAGTTCTTC. Translated: CASSPDRGRVGEQFF.

This clonotype was counted many times. The chain uses TRBV29-1 and TRBJ2-3; 7 nucleotides line up with TRBD1. The germline CDR1 and CDR2 sequences are SQVTM and ANQGSEA. V shed 5 bases and J 2 bases; nucleotides not matched to a gene: 10. The CDR3 has 15 residues. CDR3 nucleotide sequence: TGCAGCGTTATGATCGGGACAGACCCCACAGATACGCAGTATTTT. This translates into CSVMIGTDPTDTQYF.

A few counts support this clonotype. This chain connects TRBV7-2 to TRBJ1-5; possibly TRBD1 for D (5 bases). The CDR3 runs to 14 residues. The germline V and J ends were trimmed by 4 bases and 3 bases, with 10 bases remaining between them. Germline assignment: CDR1 SGHTA and CDR2 FQGNSA. CDR3 DNA sequence: TGTGCCAGCAGCTCGACAGTAAACAATCAGCCCCAGCATTTT. The encoded protein is CASSSTVNNQPQHF.